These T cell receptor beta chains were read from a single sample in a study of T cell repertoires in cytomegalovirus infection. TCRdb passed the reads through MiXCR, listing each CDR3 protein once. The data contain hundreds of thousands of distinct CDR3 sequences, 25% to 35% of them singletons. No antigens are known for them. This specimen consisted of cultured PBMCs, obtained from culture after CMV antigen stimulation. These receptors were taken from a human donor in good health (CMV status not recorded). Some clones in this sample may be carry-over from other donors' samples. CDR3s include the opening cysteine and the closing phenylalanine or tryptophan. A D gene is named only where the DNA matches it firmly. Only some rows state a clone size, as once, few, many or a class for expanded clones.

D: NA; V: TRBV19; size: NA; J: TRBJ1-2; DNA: TGTGCCAGTAGCTACCTGGGGGCGCAGGACTATGGCTACACCTTC; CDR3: CASSYLGAQDYGYTF
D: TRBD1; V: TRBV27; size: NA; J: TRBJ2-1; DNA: TGTGCCAGCAGTTTGACAGGGGGCAAGGGGTACAATGAGCAGTTCTTC; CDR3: CASSLTGGKGYNEQFF
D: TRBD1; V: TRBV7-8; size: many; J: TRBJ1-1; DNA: TGTGCCAGCAGTTCTACCCACAGGGGAATAGGCACTGAAGCTTTCTTT; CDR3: CASSSTHRGIGTEAFF
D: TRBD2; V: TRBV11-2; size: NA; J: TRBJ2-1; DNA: TGTGCCAGCAGCTTAGGTCTAGCGGGAGGATTAACGGGTGAGCAGTTCTTC; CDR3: CASSLGLAGGLTGEQFF
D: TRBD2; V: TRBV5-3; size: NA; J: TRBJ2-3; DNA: TGTGCCAGCTACCTAGCGGGATCGGATACGCAGTATTTT; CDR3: CASYLAGSDTQYF
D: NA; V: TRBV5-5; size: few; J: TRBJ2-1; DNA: TGTGCCAGCAGCTTGGAACAGCAGAGATACAATGAGCAGTTCTTC; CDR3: CASSLEQQRYNEQFF
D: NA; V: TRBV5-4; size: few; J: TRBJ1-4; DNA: TGTGCCAGCAGCTTGGACGTAGGTGCAGAAAAACTGTTTTTT; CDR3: CASSLDVGAEKLFF
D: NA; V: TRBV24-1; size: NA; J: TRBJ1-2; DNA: TGTGCCACGTCAGACGGTGGATCGAACTATGGCTACACCTTC; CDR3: CATSDGGSNYGYTF
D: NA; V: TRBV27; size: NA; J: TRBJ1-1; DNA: TGTGCCAGCAGTTTGGGCGCCTCGTACACTGAAGCTTTCTTT; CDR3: CASSLGASYTEAFF
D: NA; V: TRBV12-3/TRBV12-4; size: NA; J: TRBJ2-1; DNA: TGTGCCAGCAGCCTATCCGTCAATGAGCAGTTCTTC; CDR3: CASSLSVNEQFF